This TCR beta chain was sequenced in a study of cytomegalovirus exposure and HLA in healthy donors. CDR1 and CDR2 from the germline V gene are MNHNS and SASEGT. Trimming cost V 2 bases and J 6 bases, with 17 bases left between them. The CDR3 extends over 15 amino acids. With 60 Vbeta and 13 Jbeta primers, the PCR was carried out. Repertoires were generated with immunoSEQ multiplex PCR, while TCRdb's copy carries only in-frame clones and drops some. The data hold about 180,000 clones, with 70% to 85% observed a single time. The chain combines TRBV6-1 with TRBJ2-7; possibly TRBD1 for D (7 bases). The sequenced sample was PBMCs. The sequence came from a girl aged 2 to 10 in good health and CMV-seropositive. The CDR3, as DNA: TGTGCCAGCAGTGAATTGGGCCAGGGGGGCGTCGAGCAGTACTTC. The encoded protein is CASSELGQGGVEQYF.